A selection of T cell receptor beta chains follows, all from one sample in a study of blood T cell repertoires in COVID-19. This table comes from immunoSEQ multiplex PCR, and its TCRdb copy is limited to in-frame clones, with some not included. The sample holds about 270,000 clones, approximately 85% seen once. Sequenced sample: peripheral blood. The receptors were sampled from a woman aged 70-85 years with acute or convalescent COVID-19. Each CDR3 is given with its conserved first and last residue. The D gene is left open where the match is weak. Only part of the rows carry a size: once, few, many, or a class if the clone is expanded.

v_call: TRBV7-9
d_call: .
j_call: TRBJ1-3
clone_size: .
cdr3_nt: TGTGCCAGCAGCTCCCGGACAGAGGGAACTGGAAACACCATATATTTT
cdr3_aa: CASSSRTEGTGNTIYF

v_call: TRBV19
d_call: .
j_call: TRBJ2-6
clone_size: .
cdr3_nt: TGTGCCAGTAGTATACTAAGCCAGGCCTCTGGGGCCAACGTCCTGACTTTC
cdr3_aa: CASSILSQASGANVLTF

v_call: TRBV19
d_call: .
j_call: TRBJ1-1
clone_size: .
cdr3_nt: TGTGCCAGTACCGGTTGGGCCTTGAACACTGAAGCTTTCTTT
cdr3_aa: CASTGWALNTEAFF

v_call: TRBV19
d_call: .
j_call: TRBJ1-1
clone_size: once
cdr3_nt: TGTGCCAGTAAGGGTCAAGGGAGGAGTACTGAAGCTTTCTTT
cdr3_aa: CASKGQGRSTEAFF

v_call: TRBV7-3
d_call: TRBD2
j_call: TRBJ2-1
clone_size: .
cdr3_nt: TGTGCCAGCAGCTTAGGACTAGGGAATGAGCAGTTCTTC
cdr3_aa: CASSLGLGNEQFF

v_call: TRBV12-3/TRBV12-4
d_call: .
j_call: TRBJ2-1
clone_size: .
cdr3_nt: TGTGCCAGCAGTGGCGACCATCAGGCCGAGCAGTTCTTC
cdr3_aa: CASSGDHQAEQFF

v_call: TRBV18
d_call: .
j_call: TRBJ2-2
clone_size: .
cdr3_nt: TGTGCCAGCTCACCGGAGAGGGTTGAGACCGGGGAGCTGTTTTTT
cdr3_aa: CASSPERVETGELFF

v_call: TRBV3-1/TRBV3-2
d_call: .
j_call: TRBJ2-3
clone_size: .
cdr3_nt: TGTGCCACGAGGGACTCTCCCACAGATACGCAGTATTTT
cdr3_aa: CATRDSPTDTQYF

v_call: TRBV11-1
d_call: .
j_call: TRBJ2-1
clone_size: .
cdr3_nt: TGTGCCAGCAGCTTCGGACAGTACAATGAGCAGTTCTTC
cdr3_aa: CASSFGQYNEQFF

v_call: TRBV6-5
d_call: .
j_call: TRBJ1-1
clone_size: .
cdr3_nt: TGTGCCAGTCTGACAGGCAACACTGAAGCTTTCTTT
cdr3_aa: CASLTGNTEAFF

v_call: TRBV2
d_call: TRBD1
j_call: TRBJ1-5
clone_size: .
cdr3_nt: TGTGCCAGCAGCGTGACAGGGGTCCAGCCCCAGCATTTT
cdr3_aa: CASSVTGVQPQHF

v_call: TRBV29-1
d_call: .
j_call: TRBJ2-5
clone_size: .
cdr3_nt: TGCAGCGTTGAAGTCCTTCTAGCGCAAGAGACCCAGTACTTC
cdr3_aa: CSVEVLLAQETQYF

v_call: TRBV10-3
d_call: TRBD2
j_call: TRBJ2-3
clone_size: .
cdr3_nt: TGTGCCATCGGGGCAAGACGGACTAGCGGGGTCACAGATACGCAGTATTTT
cdr3_aa: CAIGARRTSGVTDTQYF

v_call: TRBV5-6
d_call: TRBD2
j_call: TRBJ2-5
clone_size: .
cdr3_nt: TGTGCCAGCAGGACTAGCGGTGGTAAGGAGACCCAGTACTTC
cdr3_aa: CASRTSGGKETQYF

v_call: TRBV3-1/TRBV3-2
d_call: .
j_call: TRBJ2-1
clone_size: .
cdr3_nt: TGTGCCAGCAGCCCGACCGGGTTAGGCAATGAGCAGTTCTTC
cdr3_aa: CASSPTGLGNEQFF

v_call: TRBV3-1/TRBV3-2
d_call: .
j_call: TRBJ2-1
clone_size: .
cdr3_nt: TGTGCCAGCAGCCACTCAGCAGGTGGTGAGCAGTTCTTC
cdr3_aa: CASSHSAGGEQFF

v_call: TRBV4-2
d_call: TRBD2
j_call: TRBJ2-5
clone_size: .
cdr3_nt: TGTGCCAGCAGCCAAGGGACTAGCGGGGGCACCCGGGCAGAGACCCAGTACTTC
cdr3_aa: CASSQGTSGGTRAETQYF

v_call: TRBV30
d_call: .
j_call: TRBJ2-6
clone_size: .
cdr3_nt: TGTGCCTGGAAGGGGGCTGGGGCCAACGTCCTGACTTTC
cdr3_aa: CAWKGAGANVLTF

v_call: TRBV6-2/TRBV6-3
d_call: TRBD1
j_call: TRBJ1-6
clone_size: .
cdr3_nt: TGTGCCAGCAGCTGGACAGGCAATAATTCACCCCTCCACTTT
cdr3_aa: CASSWTGNNSPLHF

v_call: TRBV28
d_call: .
j_call: TRBJ1-5
clone_size: .
cdr3_nt: TGTGCCAGCAGTTTGTCTCGTCAGCCCCAGCATTTT
cdr3_aa: CASSLSRQPQHF

v_call: TRBV2
d_call: .
j_call: TRBJ2-1
clone_size: .
cdr3_nt: TGTGCCAGCAGTGAGAACCGGGTAAGCAATGAGCAGTTCTTC
cdr3_aa: CASSENRVSNEQFF

v_call: TRBV6-5
d_call: .
j_call: TRBJ2-3
clone_size: .
cdr3_nt: TGTGCCAGCGCAGATCCTAGCACAGATACGCAGTATTTT
cdr3_aa: CASADPSTDTQYF

v_call: TRBV2
d_call: .
j_call: TRBJ1-4
clone_size: once
cdr3_nt: TGTGCCAGTGCCGGACAGTCGAATGAAAAACTGTTTTTT
cdr3_aa: CASAGQSNEKLFF

v_call: TRBV11-3
d_call: .
j_call: TRBJ2-1
clone_size: once
cdr3_nt: TGTGCCAGCAGCCCTCGGCGGGGGCTAGACAATGAGCAGTTCTTC
cdr3_aa: CASSPRRGLDNEQFF

v_call: TRBV19
d_call: TRBD1
j_call: TRBJ2-1
clone_size: .
cdr3_nt: TGTGCCAGTAGTAGAGGAGGACAGGCGGGTGAGCAGTTCTTC
cdr3_aa: CASSRGGQAGEQFF

v_call: TRBV3-1/TRBV3-2
d_call: .
j_call: TRBJ1-5
clone_size: few
cdr3_nt: TGTGCCAGCAGCCACCGCGGGAATCAGCCCCAGCATTTT
cdr3_aa: CASSHRGNQPQHF

v_call: TRBV20-1
d_call: .
j_call: TRBJ1-2
clone_size: .
cdr3_nt: TGCAGTGCTAATCAAGAGGCGAACTTC
cdr3_aa: CSANQEANF